The 22 T cell receptor beta chains in this list originate from one sample, sequenced in a study of cytomegalovirus exposure and HLA in healthy donors. The PCR employed 60 Vbeta primers together with 13 Jbeta primers. TCRdb's table, derived via immunoSEQ multiplex PCR, lists solely in-frame clones and lacks some. The sample table includes approximately 58,000 clones. The sequenced sample was PBMCs. The receptors were sampled from a woman in her forties or fifties in good health and CMV-seropositive.

The V gene is TRBV7-9, the J gene TRBJ2-3; D is perhaps TRBD2 (5 bases). Germline V gene sequence: CDR1 SEHNR, CDR2 FQNEAQ (reference sequence). CDR3 length: 16 amino acids. The V end was cut by 4 bases, the J end by 2 bases, with 16 bases between. CDR3 region: CASSSPTAEVTDTQYF. The CDR3 nucleotides read TGTGCCAGCAGCTCACCTACAGCGGAGGTCACAGATACGCAGTATTTT.

This rearrangement joins TRBV6-5 to TRBJ1-1, with TRBD1 matching over 7 bases. Losses at the gene ends were 10 bases for V and 3 bases for J; bases not matched to a gene: 8. Germline V lookup: CDR1 MNHEY, CDR2 SVGAGI. The CDR3 extends over 13 amino acids. The CDR3 protein is CATEGGADTEAFF. CDR3 coding DNA: TGTGCCACCGAAGGGGGCGCCGACACTGAAGCTTTCTTT.

V usage is TRBV11-2 and J usage is TRBJ2-7, with 8 bases lining up with TRBD2. There are 14 residues in the CDR3. Looked up from germline, CDR1 is SGHAT and CDR2 is FQNNGV. The V and J ends lost 5 bases and 1 base, in that order; junction bases with no gene match: 4. The DNA of the CDR3 is TGTGCCAGCAGCAGAACTAGCGGATCCTACGAGCAGTACTTC. Encoded protein: CASSRTSGSYEQYF.

The chain recombines TRBV5-6 with TRBJ1-3; 11 bases match TRBD1. The CDR3 is 14 residues long. V shed 7 bases and J 3 bases; nucleotides not matched to a gene: 3. Per the germline V gene, CDR1 is SGHDT and CDR2 is YYEEEE. The CDR3 spells CASGQGAVGNTIYF. The DNA of the CDR3 is TGTGCCAGCGGACAGGGGGCGGTTGGAAACACCATATATTTT.

The rearrangement uses TRBV30 and TRBJ2-7; no firm D call. CDR3 length: 13 amino acids. V was shortened by 1 base and J by 3 bases, with 10 bases between the two germline ends. The germline V gene has CDR1 GTSNPN and CDR2 SVGIG (reference sequence). The CDR3 DNA reads TGTGCCTGGAGTGCCTTCTCGGTCTACGAGCAGTACTTC. This encodes CAWSAFSVYEQYF.

The chain combines TRBV4-3 with TRBJ1-1; D unclear. The CDR3 spans 15 residues. V lost 1 base, J lost 0 bases, and 9 bases lay in between. The V gene's germline CDR1 is LGHNA and CDR2 YSLEER. As DNA, the CDR3 is TGCGCCAGCAGCCAAGTGGGCAGCATGAACACTGAAGCTTTCTTT. Translation: CASSQVGSMNTEAFF.

V is TRBV6-1 and J is TRBJ2-1; 9 nucleotides agree with TRBD1. With 3 bases clipped from V and 7 bases from J, the junction kept 7 bases outside the gene matches. CDR3 length: 15 amino acids. The germline CDR1 and CDR2 sequences are MNHNS and SASEGT. CDR3 protein: CASSDRDRETNEQFF. The DNA for the CDR3 is TGTGCCAGCAGTGATCGGGACAGGGAAACAAATGAGCAGTTCTTC.

The chain carries TRBV11-3 and TRBJ2-1; 14 positions agree with TRBD2. J lost 8 bases, V lost 4 bases, and 13 bases had no gene match. The CDR3 length is 18 residues. Germline CDR1 SGHNT, CDR2 YENEEA. Written as DNA, the CDR3 is TGTGCCAGCAGCTCGGGACTAGCGGGAGTTCCCCCTCCTGATGAGCAGTTCTTC. It yields the protein CASSSGLAGVPPPDEQFF. Looking up the rest from reference TRBV11-3 and TRBJ2-1 gives the full variable domain: EAGVVQSPRYKIIEKKQPVAFWCNPISGHNTLYWYLQNLGQGPELLIRYENEEAVDDSQLPKDRFSAERLKGVDSTLKIQPAELGDSAVYLCASSSGLAGVPPPDEQFFGPGTRLTVL.

The gene calls are TRBV4-3 and TRBJ2-7; 10 positions match TRBD2. Trimming cost V 3 bases and J 11 bases; bases outside gene matches: 10. The V gene's germline CDR1 is LGHNA and CDR2 YSLEER. This CDR3 is built from 14 residues. Here the CDR3 DNA reads TGCGCCAGCAGCCAGGAATTCGGGACTAGCGTTGAGTACTTC. This codes for CASSQEFGTSVEYF.

This rearrangement joins TRBV6-6 to TRBJ1-5; TRBD1 matches at 9 bases. V shed 2 bases and J 1 base; nucleotides not matched to a gene: 3. The length of the CDR3 is 16 residues. Germline CDR1 MNHNY, CDR2 SVGAGI (reference sequence). The CDR3 protein is CASSYRGQGSNQPQHF. The CDR3 nucleotides read TGTGCCAGCAGTTACCGGGGACAGGGAAGCAATCAGCCCCAGCATTTT.

The genes are TRBV19 and TRBJ2-7, with 10 bases aligning to TRBD2. Germline CDR1 LNHDA, CDR2 SQIVND (reference sequence). V dropped 3 bases and J dropped 4; count of bases not matched to a gene: 6. The CDR3 runs 15 residues. The CDR3 here is CASSIASGRVYEQYF. DNA of the CDR3: TGTGCCAGTAGTATTGCTAGCGGGAGAGTGTACGAGCAGTACTTC.

The chain employs TRBV18 and TRBJ2-2, with D perhaps TRBD2 (6 bases). Trimming cost V 8 bases and J 2 bases, with 9 bases left between them. The CDR3 length is 13 residues. Germline CDR1 is KGHSH and CDR2 is LQKENI. The CDR3 bases are TGTGCCAGCCGGGACTCCAACACCGGGGAGCTGTTTTTT. It yields the protein CASRDSNTGELFF.

CDR3 nucleotide sequence: TGTGCCAGCAGTCAGGGGATGGGGAGTGGCTACACCTTC. As protein: CASSQGMGSGYTF. The chain has TRBV6-6 and TRBJ1-2; D may be TRBD1 (6 bases). CDR1 MNHNY and CDR2 SVGAGI come from the germline V gene (reference sequence). Trimming removed 5 bases from V and 7 bases from J, with 14 bases in between. There are 13 residues in the CDR3.

The chain employs TRBV19 and TRBJ2-5; TRBD2 matches at 7 bases. Losses at the gene ends were 6 bases for V and 4 bases for J; bases not matched to a gene: 5. CDR1 and CDR2 (germline): LNHDA, SQIVND (reference sequence). This CDR3 spans 13 amino acids. This CDR3 is CASRRLAGETQYF. The CDR3 DNA reads TGTGCCAGTAGGAGACTAGCTGGAGAGACCCAGTACTTC.

The rearrangement joins TRBV6-6 to TRBJ1-3; unclear D gene. The germline V gene encodes CDR1 MNHNY and CDR2 SVGAGI (reference sequence). The CDR3 spans 13 residues. V was trimmed by 6 bases and J by 1 base, leaving 7 bases between them. CDR3 nucleotides: TGTGCCAGCAGACTGATATCTGGAAACACCATATATTTT. Translating it yields CASRLISGNTIYF.

The chain combines TRBV4-1 with TRBJ2-5; 11 nucleotides match TRBD1. Germline V lookup: CDR1 MGHRA, CDR2 YSYEKL. V was clipped by 4 bases and J by 5 bases; unmatched bases: 6. The CDR3 extends over 15 amino acids. The CDR3 protein is CASSPGQGAGETQYF. DNA for the CDR3: TGCGCCAGCAGCCCTGGACAGGGGGCTGGCGAGACCCAGTACTTC.

The chain carries TRBV30 and TRBJ1-4, with TRBD1 matching over 9 bases. Germline-derived CDR1 and CDR2 are GTSNPN and SVGIG (reference sequence). The CDR3 sequence is 13 residues long. Germline trimming cut 5 bases from V and 6 bases from J; bases unmatched to any gene: 4. The CDR3 coding sequence is TGTGCCTGGGCCCGGGACAGGGATGAAAAACTGTTTTTT. Protein product: CAWARDRDEKLFF.

The V gene is TRBV28, the J gene TRBJ1-5, with TRBD1 matching over 9 bases. V shed 7 bases, J shed 4 bases, and the junction held 8 bases outside the gene matches. This CDR3 has 15 residues. CDR1 and CDR2 from the germline V gene are MDHEN and SYDVKM. The CDR3 coding sequence is TGTGCCAGCAAGGGGTCGGGACAGGGTAATCAGCCCCAGCATTTT. Amino acids: CASKGSGQGNQPQHF.

The V call is TRBV27, the J call TRBJ1-1, with TRBD1 matching over 9 bases. The CDR3 sequence is 14 residues long. The V gene's germline CDR1 is MNHEY and CDR2 SMNVEV (reference sequence). Losses at the gene ends were 4 bases for V and 7 bases for J; bases not matched to a gene: 7. CDR3 amino acids: CASSSTGGRSEAFF. The CDR3 nucleotides are TGTGCCAGCAGTTCAACAGGGGGCAGGAGTGAAGCTTTCTTT.

This rearrangement joins TRBV5-1 to TRBJ2-7; a possible D gene is TRBD2 (5 bases). The CDR3 covers 15 residues. Deletions cut 6 bases from V and 0 bases from J, with 16 bases between. Germline V gives CDR1 SGHRS, CDR2 YFSETQ. The CDR3 loop reads CASNESPGSSYEQYF. The CDR3 nucleotides are TGCGCCAGCAATGAATCGCCGGGGAGCTCCTACGAGCAGTACTTC.

V and J are TRBV7-3 and TRBJ2-5, with 7 positions matching TRBD2. The CDR3 runs 15 residues. Germline-derived CDR1 and CDR2 are SGHTA and FQGTGA. Trimming took 5 bases from V and 5 from J; bases not matched to a gene: 11. The CDR3 nucleotides are TGTGCCAGCAGCACACGCGGGGGAGCAAGGGAGACCCAGTACTTC. Its translation: CASSTRGGARETQYF. The full variable domain, completed using reference TRBV7-3 and TRBJ2-5, is GAGVSQTPSNKVTEKGKYVELRCDPISGHTALYWYRQSLGQGPEFLIYFQGTGAADDSGLPNDRFFAVRPEGSVSTLKIQRTERGDSAVYLCASSTRGGARETQYFGPGTRLLVL.

This rearrangement joins TRBV6-1 to TRBJ1-2; the D is unclear. In germline, CDR1 is MNHNS, CDR2 SASEGT. V lost 1 base and J lost 8, with 14 bases in between. CDR3 length: 14 residues. The CDR3 bases are TGTGCCAGCAGTGAAGTTGTGGGGAGGAGCGGCTACACCTTC. It encodes CASSEVVGRSGYTF.